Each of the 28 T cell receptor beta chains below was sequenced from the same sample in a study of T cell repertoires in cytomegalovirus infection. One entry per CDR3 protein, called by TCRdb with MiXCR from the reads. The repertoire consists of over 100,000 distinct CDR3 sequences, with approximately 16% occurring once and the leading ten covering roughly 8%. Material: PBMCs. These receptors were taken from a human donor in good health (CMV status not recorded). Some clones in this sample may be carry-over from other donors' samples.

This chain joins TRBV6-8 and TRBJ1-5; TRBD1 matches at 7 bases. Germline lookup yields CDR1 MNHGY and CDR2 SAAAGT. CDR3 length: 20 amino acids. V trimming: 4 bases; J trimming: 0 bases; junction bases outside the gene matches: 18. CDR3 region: CASSFHHPGQWHYSNQPQHF. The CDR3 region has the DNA TGTGCCAGCAGTTTTCATCATCCGGGACAGTGGCATTATAGCAATCAGCCCCAGCATTTT.

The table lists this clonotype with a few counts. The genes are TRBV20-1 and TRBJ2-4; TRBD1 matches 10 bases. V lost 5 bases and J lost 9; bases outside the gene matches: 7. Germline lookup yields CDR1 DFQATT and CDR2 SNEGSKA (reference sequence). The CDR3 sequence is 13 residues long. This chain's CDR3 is CSASMTGGGIQYF. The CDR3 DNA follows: TGCAGTGCTTCCATGACAGGGGGCGGCATTCAGTACTTC.

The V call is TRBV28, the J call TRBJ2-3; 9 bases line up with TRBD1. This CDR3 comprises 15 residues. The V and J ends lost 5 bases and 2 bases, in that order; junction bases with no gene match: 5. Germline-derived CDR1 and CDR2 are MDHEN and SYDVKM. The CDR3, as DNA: TGTGCCAGCAGTCGACAGGGGGGAAACACAGATACGCAGTATTTT. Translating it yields CASSRQGGNTDTQYF.

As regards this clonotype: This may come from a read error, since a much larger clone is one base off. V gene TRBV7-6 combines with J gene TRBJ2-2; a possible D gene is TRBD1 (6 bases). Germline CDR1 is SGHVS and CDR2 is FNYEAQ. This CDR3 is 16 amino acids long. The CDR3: CASSRIRTVNTGEMFF. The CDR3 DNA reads TGTGCCAGCAGCCGAATTCGGACAGTGAACACCGGGGAGATGTTTTTT.

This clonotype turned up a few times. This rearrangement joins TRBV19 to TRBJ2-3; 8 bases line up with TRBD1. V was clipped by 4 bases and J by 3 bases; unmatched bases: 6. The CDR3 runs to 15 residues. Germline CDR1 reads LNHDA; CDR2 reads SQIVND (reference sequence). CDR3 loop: CASSTRQGQTDTQYF. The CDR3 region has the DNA TGTGCCAGTAGTACCAGACAGGGGCAGACAGATACGCAGTATTTT.

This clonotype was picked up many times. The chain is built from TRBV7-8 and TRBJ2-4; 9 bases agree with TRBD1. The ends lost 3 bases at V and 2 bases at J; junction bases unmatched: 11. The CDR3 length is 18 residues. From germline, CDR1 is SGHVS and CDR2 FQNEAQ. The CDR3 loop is CASSLGTGTTYSKNIQYF. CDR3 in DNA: TGTGCCAGCAGCTTGGGGACAGGGACAACCTACTCCAAAAACATTCAGTACTTC.

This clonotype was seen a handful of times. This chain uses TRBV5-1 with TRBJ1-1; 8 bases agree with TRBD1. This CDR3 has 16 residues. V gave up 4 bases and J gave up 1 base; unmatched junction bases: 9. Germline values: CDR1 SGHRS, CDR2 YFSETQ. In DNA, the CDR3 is TGCGCCAGCAGCCAGATGACAGGGGCGCGGAACACTGAAGCTTTCTTT. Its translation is CASSQMTGARNTEAFF.

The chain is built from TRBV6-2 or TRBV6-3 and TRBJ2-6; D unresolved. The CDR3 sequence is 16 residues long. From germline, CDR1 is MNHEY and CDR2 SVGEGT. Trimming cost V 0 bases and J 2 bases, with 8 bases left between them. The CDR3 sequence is CASSYSRRPGANVLTF. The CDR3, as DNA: TGTGCCAGCAGTTACTCGCGAAGACCTGGGGCCAACGTCCTGACTTTC.

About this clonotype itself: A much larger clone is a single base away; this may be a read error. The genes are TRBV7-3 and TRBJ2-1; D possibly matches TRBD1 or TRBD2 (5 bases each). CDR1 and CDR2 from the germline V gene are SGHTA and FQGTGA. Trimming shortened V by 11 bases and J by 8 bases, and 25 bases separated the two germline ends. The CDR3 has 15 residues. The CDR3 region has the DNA TGTGCCGGGGGTCTCAGGGAAGGTCCTACGGATGAGCAGTTCTTC. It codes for CAGGLREGPTDEQFF.

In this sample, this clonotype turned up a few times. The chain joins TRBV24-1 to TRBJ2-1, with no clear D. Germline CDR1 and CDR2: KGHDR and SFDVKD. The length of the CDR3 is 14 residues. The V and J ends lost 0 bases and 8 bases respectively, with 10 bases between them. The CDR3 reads CATSDLGSADEQFF. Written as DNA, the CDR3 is TGTGCCACCAGTGATTTGGGAAGCGCGGATGAGCAGTTCTTC.

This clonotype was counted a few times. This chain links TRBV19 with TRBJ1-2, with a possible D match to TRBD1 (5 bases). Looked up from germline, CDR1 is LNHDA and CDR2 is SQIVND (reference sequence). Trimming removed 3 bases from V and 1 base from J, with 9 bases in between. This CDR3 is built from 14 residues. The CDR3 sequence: CASSIRDFNYGYTF. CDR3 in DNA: TGTGCCAGTAGTATCCGGGACTTTAACTATGGCTACACCTTC.

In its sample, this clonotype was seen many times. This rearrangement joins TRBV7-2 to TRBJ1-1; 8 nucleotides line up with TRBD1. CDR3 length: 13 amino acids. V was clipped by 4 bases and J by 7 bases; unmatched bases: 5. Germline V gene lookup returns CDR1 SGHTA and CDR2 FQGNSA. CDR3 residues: CASSSQGAGEAFF. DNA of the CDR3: TGTGCCAGCAGCTCCCAGGGGGCGGGTGAAGCTTTCTTT.

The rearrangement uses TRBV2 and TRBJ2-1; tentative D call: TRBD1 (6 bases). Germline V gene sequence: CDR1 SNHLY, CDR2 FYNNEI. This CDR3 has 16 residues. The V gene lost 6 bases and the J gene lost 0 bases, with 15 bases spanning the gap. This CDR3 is CASRTGSLSSYNEQFF. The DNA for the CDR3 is TGTGCCAGCAGAACAGGGTCCCTAAGCTCCTACAATGAGCAGTTCTTC.

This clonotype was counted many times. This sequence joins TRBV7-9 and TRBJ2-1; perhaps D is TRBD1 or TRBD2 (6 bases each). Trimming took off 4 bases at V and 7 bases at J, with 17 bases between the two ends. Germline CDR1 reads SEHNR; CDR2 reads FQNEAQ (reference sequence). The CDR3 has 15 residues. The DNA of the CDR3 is TGTGCCAGCAGCTCAACTGGGGGGCGTTGGAATGAGCAGTTCTTC. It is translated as CASSSTGGRWNEQFF.

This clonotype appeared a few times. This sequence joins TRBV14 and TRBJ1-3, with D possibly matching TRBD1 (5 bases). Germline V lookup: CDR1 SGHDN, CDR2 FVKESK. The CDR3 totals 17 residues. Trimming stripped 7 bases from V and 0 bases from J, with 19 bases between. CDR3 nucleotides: TGTGCCAGCAACCGGGGGGGGACTGCGAGCTCTGGAAACACCATATATTTT. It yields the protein CASNRGGTASSGNTIYF.

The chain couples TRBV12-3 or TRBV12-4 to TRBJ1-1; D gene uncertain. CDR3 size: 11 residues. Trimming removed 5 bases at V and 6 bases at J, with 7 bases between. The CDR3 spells CASSPGSEAFF. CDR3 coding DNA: TGTGCCAGCAGTCCCGGGTCTGAAGCTTTCTTT.

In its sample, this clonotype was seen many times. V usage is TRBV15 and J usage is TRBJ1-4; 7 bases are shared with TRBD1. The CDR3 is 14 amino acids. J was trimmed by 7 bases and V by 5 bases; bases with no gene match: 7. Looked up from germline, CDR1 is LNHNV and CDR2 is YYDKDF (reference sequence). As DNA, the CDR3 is TGTGCCACCAGCCCCCGGACAGGCCTTGAAAAACTGTTTTTT. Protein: CATSPRTGLEKLFF.

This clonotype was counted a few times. CDR3 in amino acids: CASSLDRGRDTDTQYF. In DNA form, the CDR3 reads TGTGCCAGCAGTTTAGATCGGGGGCGCGACACAGATACGCAGTATTTT. The chain couples TRBV28 to TRBJ2-3, with D possibly being TRBD1 or TRBD2 (6 bases each). V lost 2 bases and J 2 bases, leaving 14 bases between the germline ends. This CDR3 has 16 amino acids. Germline-derived CDR1 and CDR2 are MDHEN and SYDVKM.

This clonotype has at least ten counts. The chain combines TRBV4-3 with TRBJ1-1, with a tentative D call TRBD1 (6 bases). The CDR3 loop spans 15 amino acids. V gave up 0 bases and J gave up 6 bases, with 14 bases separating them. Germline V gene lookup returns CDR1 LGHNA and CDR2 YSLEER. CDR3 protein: CASSQEPQGKAEAFF. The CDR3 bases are TGCGCCAGCAGCCAAGAACCGCAGGGGAAGGCTGAAGCTTTCTTT.

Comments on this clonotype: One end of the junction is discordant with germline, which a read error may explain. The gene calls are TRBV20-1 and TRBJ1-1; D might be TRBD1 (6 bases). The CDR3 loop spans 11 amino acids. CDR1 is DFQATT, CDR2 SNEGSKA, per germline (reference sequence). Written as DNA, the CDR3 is TGCAGGGCTATAATCCAGGGGGAAGCTTTCTTT. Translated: CRAIIQGEAFF.

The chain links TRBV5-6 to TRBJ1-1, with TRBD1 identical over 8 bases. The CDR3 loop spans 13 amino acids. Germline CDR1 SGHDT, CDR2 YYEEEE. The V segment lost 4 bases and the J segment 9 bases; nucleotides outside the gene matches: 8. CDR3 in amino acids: CASSPRGRDKAFF. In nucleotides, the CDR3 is TGTGCCAGCAGCCCCAGGGGGCGCGATAAAGCTTTCTTT. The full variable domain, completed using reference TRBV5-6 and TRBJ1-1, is DAGVTQSPTHLIKTRGQQVTLRCSPKSGHDTVSWYQQALGQGPQFIFQYYEEEERQRGNFPDRFSGHQFPNYSSELNVNALLLGDSALYLCASSPRGRDKAFFGQGTRLTVV.

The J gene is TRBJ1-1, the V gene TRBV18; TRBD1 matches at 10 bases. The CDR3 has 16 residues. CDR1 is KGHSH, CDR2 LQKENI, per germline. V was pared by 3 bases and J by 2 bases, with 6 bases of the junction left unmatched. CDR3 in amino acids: CASSPVRDRGNTEAFF. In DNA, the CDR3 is TGTGCCAGCTCACCCGTTCGGGACAGGGGAAACACTGAAGCTTTCTTT. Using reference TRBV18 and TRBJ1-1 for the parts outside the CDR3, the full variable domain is NAGVMQNPRHLVRRRGQEARLRCSPMKGHSHVYWYRQLPEEGLKFMVYLQKENIIDESGMPKERFSAEFPKEGPSILRIQQVVRGDSAAYFCASSPVRDRGNTEAFFGQGTRLTVV.

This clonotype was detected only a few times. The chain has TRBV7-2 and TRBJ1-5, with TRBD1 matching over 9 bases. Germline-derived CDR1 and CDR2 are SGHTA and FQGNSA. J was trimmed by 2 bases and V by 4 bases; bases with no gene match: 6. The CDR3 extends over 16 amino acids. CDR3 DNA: TGTGCCAGCAGCTCAGGGACAGGGACGGGCAATCAGCCCCAGCATTTT. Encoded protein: CASSSGTGTGNQPQHF.

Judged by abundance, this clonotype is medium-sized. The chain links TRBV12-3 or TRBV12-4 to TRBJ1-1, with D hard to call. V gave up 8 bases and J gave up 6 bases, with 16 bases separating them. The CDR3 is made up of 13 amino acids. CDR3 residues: CASGASGSSEAFF. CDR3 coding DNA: TGTGCCAGCGGAGCAAGCGGTTCCTCTGAAGCTTTCTTT.

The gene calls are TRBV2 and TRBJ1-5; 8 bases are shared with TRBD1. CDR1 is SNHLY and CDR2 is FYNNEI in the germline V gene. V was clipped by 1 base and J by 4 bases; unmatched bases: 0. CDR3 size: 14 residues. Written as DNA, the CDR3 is TGTGCCAGCAGTGAAGGACAGGGGAATCAGCCCCAGCATTTT. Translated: CASSEGQGNQPQHF.

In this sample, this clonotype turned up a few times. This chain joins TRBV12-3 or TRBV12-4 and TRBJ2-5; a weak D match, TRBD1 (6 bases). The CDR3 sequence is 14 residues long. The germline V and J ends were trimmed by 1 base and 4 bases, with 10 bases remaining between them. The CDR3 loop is CASSLEQGRETQYF. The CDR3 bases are TGTGCCAGCAGTTTAGAACAGGGACGAGAGACCCAGTACTTC.

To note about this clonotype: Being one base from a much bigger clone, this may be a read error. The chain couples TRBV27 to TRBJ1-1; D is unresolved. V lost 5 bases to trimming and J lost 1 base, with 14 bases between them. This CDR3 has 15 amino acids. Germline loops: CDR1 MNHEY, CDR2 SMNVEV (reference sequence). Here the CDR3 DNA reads TGTGCCAGCAGTGCCCACACGGGGTGGAACACTGAAGCTTTCTTT. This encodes CASSAHTGWNTEAFF.

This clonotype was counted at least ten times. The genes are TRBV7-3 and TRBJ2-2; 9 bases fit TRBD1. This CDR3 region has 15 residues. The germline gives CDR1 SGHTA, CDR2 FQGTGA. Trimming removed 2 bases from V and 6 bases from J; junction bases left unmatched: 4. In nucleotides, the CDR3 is TGTGCCAGCAGCTTAGGGACAGGGATCCCCGGGGAGCTGTTTTTT. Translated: CASSLGTGIPGELFF.